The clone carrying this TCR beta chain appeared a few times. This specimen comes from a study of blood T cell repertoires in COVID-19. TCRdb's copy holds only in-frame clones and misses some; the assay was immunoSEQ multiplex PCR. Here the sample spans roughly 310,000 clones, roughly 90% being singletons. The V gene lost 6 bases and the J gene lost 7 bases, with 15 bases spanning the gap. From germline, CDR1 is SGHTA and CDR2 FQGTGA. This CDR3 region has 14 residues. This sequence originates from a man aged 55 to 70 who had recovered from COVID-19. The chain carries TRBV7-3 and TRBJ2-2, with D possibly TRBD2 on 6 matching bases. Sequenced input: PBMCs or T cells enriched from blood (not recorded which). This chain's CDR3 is CASRERGRSGELFF. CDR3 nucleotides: TGTGCCAGCAGGGAACGGGGGAGGAGCGGGGAGCTGTTTTTT. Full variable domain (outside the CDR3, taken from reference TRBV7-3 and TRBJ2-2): GAGVSQTPSNKVTEKGKYVELRCDPISGHTALYWYRQSLGQGPEFLIYFQGTGAADDSGLPNDRFFAVRPEGSVSTLKIQRTERGDSAVYLCASRERGRSGELFFGEGSRLTVL.